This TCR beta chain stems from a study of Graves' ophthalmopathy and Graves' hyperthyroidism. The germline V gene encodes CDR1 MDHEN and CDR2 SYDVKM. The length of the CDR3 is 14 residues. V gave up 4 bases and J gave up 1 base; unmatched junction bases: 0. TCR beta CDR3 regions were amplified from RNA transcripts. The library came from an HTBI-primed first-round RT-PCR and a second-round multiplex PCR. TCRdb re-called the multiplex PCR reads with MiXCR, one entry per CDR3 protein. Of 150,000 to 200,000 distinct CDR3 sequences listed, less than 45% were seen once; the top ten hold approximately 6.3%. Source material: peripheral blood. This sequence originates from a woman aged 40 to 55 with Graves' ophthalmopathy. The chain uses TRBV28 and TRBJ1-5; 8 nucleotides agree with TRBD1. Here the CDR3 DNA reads TGTGCCAGCAGTTGGACAGGGAGCAATCAGCCCCAGCATTTT. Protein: CASSWTGSNQPQHF.